This is a list of T cell receptor beta chains from one sample in a study of blood T cells in healthy people across ages. Via MiXCR, TCRdb re-called the 5' RACE reads, giving one row per CDR3 protein. This table holds a few hundred thousand distinct CDR3 sequences, roughly 26% found once. Material: blood. The origin of the receptors is a woman in her seventies in good health. Each CDR3 is given with its conserved first and last residue.

CDR3 protein,V gene,J gene
CASSPGGVIGNQPQHF,TRBV12-3/TRBV12-4,TRBJ1-5
CASSESGPYEQYF,TRBV10-1,TRBJ2-7
CASMKGGRTEAFF,TRBV28,TRBJ1-1
CASGGTGELFF,TRBV4-2,TRBJ2-2
CATGEGFYSPLHF,TRBV10-2,TRBJ1-6
CASSADYRYEQHF,TRBV7-2,TRBJ2-7
CASSFYLGAFF,TRBV7-9,TRBJ1-1
CSANEDRGVTDTQYF,TRBV20-1,TRBJ2-3
CASSFYLGAGEETQYF,TRBV5-1,TRBJ2-5
CASSSHRELSEQYF,TRBV5-4,NA
CASRLRDSTGETQYF,TRBV19,TRBJ2-5
CASSLATITGELFF,TRBV5-1,TRBJ2-2